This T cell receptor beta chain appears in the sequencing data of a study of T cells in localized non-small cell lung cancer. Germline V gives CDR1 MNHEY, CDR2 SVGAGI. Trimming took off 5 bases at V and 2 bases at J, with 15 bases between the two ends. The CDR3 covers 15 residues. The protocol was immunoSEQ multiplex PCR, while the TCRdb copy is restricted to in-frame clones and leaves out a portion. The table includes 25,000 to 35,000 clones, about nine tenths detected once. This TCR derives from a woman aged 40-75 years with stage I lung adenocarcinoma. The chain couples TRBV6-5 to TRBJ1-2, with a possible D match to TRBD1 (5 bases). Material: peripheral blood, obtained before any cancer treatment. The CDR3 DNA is TGTGCCAGCAGTACAGGAGCGGGGTCCAACTATGGCTACACCTTC. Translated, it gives CASSTGAGSNYGYTF.